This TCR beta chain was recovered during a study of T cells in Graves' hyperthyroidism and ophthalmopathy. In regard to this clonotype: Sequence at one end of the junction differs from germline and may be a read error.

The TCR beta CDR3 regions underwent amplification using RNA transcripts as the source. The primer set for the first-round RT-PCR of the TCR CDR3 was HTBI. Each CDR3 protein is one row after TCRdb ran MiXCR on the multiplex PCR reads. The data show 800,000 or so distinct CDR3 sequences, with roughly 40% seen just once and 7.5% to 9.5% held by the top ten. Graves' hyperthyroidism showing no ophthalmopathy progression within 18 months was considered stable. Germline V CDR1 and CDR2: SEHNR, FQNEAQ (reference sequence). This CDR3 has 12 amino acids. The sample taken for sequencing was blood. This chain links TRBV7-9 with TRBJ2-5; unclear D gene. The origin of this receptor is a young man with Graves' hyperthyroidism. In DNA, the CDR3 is TGTGCCGGCAGCTTAGGCCCAGAGACCCAGTACTTC. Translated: CAGSLGPETQYF.